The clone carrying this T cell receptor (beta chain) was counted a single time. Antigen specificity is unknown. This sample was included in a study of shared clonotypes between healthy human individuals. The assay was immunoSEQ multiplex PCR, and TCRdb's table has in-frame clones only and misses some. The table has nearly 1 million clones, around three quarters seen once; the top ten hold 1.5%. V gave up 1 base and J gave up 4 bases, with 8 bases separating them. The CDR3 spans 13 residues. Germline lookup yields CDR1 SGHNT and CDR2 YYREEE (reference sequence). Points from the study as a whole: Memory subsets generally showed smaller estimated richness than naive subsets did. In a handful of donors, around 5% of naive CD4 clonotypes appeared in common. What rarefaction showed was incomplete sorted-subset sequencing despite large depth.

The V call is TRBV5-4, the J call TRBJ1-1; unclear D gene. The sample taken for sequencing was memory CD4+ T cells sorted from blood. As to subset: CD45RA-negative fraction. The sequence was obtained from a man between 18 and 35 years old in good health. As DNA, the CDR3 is TGTGCCAGCAGCTTGACGCAGATCACTGAAGCTTTCTTT. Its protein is CASSLTQITEAFF.